A selection of T cell receptor beta chains follows, all from one sample in a study of early T cells in non-severe SARS-CoV-2 infection. MiXCR, run by TCRdb on the 5' RACE reads, gives a single entry per CDR3 protein. This sample has tens of thousands of distinct CDR3 sequences, with 13% to 15% found just once. Source: whole blood, taken at baseline. These receptors all come from an adult who was a healthcare worker with PCR-confirmed SARS-CoV-2 infection or an uninfected control (not recorded which). CDR3s include the opening cysteine and the closing phenylalanine or tryptophan. D genes are given only for firm matches. The size of a clone is reported for some rows only, either as once, few or many, or as a class for expanded clones.

DNA: TGCAGTGCTCCGGCCGGGACAGGGGTGGATACGCAGTATTTT; CDR3: CSAPAGTGVDTQYF; size: few; D: TRBD1; J: TRBJ2-3; V: TRBV20-1
DNA: TGTGCCACCAGCAGAGACTTGATCTCTGGGGCCAACGTCCTGACTTTC; CDR3: CATSRDLISGANVLTF; size: once; D: -; J: TRBJ2-6; V: TRBV15
DNA: TGTGCCAGCAGTTTACCCGGGACAGTCTACGAGCAGTACTTC; CDR3: CASSLPGTVYEQYF; size: -; D: TRBD1; J: TRBJ2-7; V: TRBV12-3/TRBV12-4
DNA: TGTGCCAGCTCACCTACCACAGATACGCAGTATTTT; CDR3: CASSPTTDTQYF; size: few; D: -; J: TRBJ2-3; V: TRBV18
DNA: TGCGCCAGCAGCTTGCAGGGGGATGAGCAGTTCTTC; CDR3: CASSLQGDEQFF; size: many; D: TRBD1; J: TRBJ2-1; V: TRBV5-1
DNA: TGTGCCAGCAGCTTAGGGGTGAGCTCCTACAATGAGCAGTTCTTC; CDR3: CASSLGVSSYNEQFF; size: -; D: -; J: TRBJ2-1; V: TRBV5-4
DNA: TGTGCCAGCAGTCGAGATCCCCCCGAGCAGTTCTTC; CDR3: CASSRDPPEQFF; size: few; D: -; J: TRBJ2-1; V: TRBV6-2/TRBV6-3
DNA: TGTGCCAGTAGTAACCCCGGGGAAAAAAACATTCAGTACTTC; CDR3: CASSNPGEKNIQYF; size: -; D: -; J: TRBJ2-4; V: TRBV19
DNA: TGCAGTGCTAGCTCCAGGGGTAGCAATCAGCCCCAGCATTTT; CDR3: CSASSRGSNQPQHF; size: -; D: -; J: TRBJ1-5; V: TRBV20-1
DNA: TGTGCCATCGGAGAGCGGGGGGTAAGGACTGAAGCTTTCTTT; CDR3: CAIGERGVRTEAFF; size: few; D: -; J: TRBJ1-1; V: TRBV10-3
DNA: TGTGCCAGCAGTTTAGCGTGGACTAGGGGCACAGATACGCAGTATTTT; CDR3: CASSLAWTRGTDTQYF; size: many; D: TRBD2; J: TRBJ2-3; V: TRBV12-3/TRBV12-4
DNA: TGTGCCAGCACTTACGCGGGGGAGCAGTACTTC; CDR3: CASTYAGEQYF; size: -; D: -; J: TRBJ2-7; V: TRBV6-6
DNA: TGTGCCAGCAGCTTAGAGTCACGGCCTCGCGATGAGCAGTTCTTC; CDR3: CASSLESRPRDEQFF; size: few; D: -; J: TRBJ2-1; V: TRBV7-9
DNA: TGTGCCAGCTCACCACGTACAGGGGCAAAAGATACGCAGTATTTT; CDR3: CASSPRTGAKDTQYF; size: -; D: TRBD1; J: TRBJ2-3; V: TRBV18
DNA: TGTGCCAGCTCTGTGGGAGGCTCTAACTACAATGAGCAGTTCTTC; CDR3: CASSVGGSNYNEQFF; size: few; D: -; J: TRBJ2-1; V: TRBV18
DNA: TGCAGCGTTAAGGGGACGCCGAACAATGAGCAGTTCTTC; CDR3: CSVKGTPNNEQFF; size: few; D: -; J: TRBJ2-1; V: TRBV29-1
DNA: TGTGCCAGCAGTTCCCTTAATCAGCCCCAGCATTTT; CDR3: CASSSLNQPQHF; size: few; D: -; J: TRBJ1-5; V: TRBV28
DNA: TGTGCCAGCAGCTTAGGTACTAGCGGTTCGGAGCAGTTCTTC; CDR3: CASSLGTSGSEQFF; size: many; D: TRBD2; J: TRBJ2-1; V: TRBV7-6
DNA: TGCAGTGCTAGAGATCGCCGCAGGGGCACACATCAGCCCCAGCATTTT; CDR3: CSARDRRRGTHQPQHF; size: -; D: -; J: TRBJ1-5; V: TRBV20-1
DNA: TGCGCCAGCAGCCCTGACCCCTCCCCCGGTAGGAACACTGAAGCTTTCTTT; CDR3: CASSPDPSPGRNTEAFF; size: -; D: -; J: TRBJ1-1; V: TRBV5-1
DNA: TGTGCCAGCAGCCCCGGATTGTATACGCAGTATTTT; CDR3: CASSPGLYTQYF; size: -; D: -; J: TRBJ2-3; V: TRBV14
DNA: TGCAGTGCGCCGGGACAATCGTATGAAGCTTTCTTT; CDR3: CSAPGQSYEAFF; size: -; D: -; J: TRBJ1-1; V: TRBV20-1
DNA: TGTGCCAGCAGCTTAGAAGGGCGACTAGCGGGGGCGGAGACCCAGTACTTC; CDR3: CASSLEGRLAGAETQYF; size: few; D: TRBD2; J: TRBJ2-5; V: TRBV7-2
DNA: TGTGCCAGTAACATGAGGCCGGGGGGTCAGCCCCAGCATTTT; CDR3: CASNMRPGGQPQHF; size: -; D: -; J: TRBJ1-5; V: TRBV19
DNA: TGCGCCAGCAGCTTGGCGGCAGGGGTGGACGAGCAGTACTTC; CDR3: CASSLAAGVDEQYF; size: -; D: -; J: TRBJ2-7; V: TRBV5-1
DNA: TGTGCCAGCAGTCCCGATCCGAGCACAGATACGCAGTATTTT; CDR3: CASSPDPSTDTQYF; size: few; D: -; J: TRBJ2-3; V: TRBV12-3/TRBV12-4
DNA: TGTGCCAGCAGCCTCTGGGGGGCGCAGAGCAATCAGCCCCAGCATTTT; CDR3: CASSLWGAQSNQPQHF; size: -; D: -; J: TRBJ1-5; V: TRBV7-2
DNA: TGTGCCAGCAAGGCCGGGACTAGCGGATACAATGAGCAGTTCTTC; CDR3: CASKAGTSGYNEQFF; size: many; D: TRBD2; J: TRBJ2-1; V: TRBV6-6
DNA: TGTGCCAGCTCACCACCGGGACTGTCTTTAGAGACCCAGTACTTC; CDR3: CASSPPGLSLETQYF; size: -; D: -; J: TRBJ2-5; V: TRBV18
DNA: TGTGCCAGCAAAAATCGGACTAGCGGGAGGTACCAAGAGACCCAGTACTTC; CDR3: CASKNRTSGRYQETQYF; size: few; D: TRBD2; J: TRBJ2-5; V: TRBV6-8
DNA: TGTGCCAGCAGGCCAACGAACACCGGGGAGCTGTTTTTT; CDR3: CASRPTNTGELFF; size: many; D: -; J: TRBJ2-2; V: TRBV12-3/TRBV12-4
DNA: TGTGCCAGCAGGTTTCAGTATGCGAACACCGGGGAGCTGTTTTTT; CDR3: CASRFQYANTGELFF; size: -; D: -; J: TRBJ2-2; V: TRBV2